Presented here are 31 T cell receptor beta chains from one specimen sequenced in a study of T cells after yellow fever vaccination. Each CDR3 protein gets one entry after TCRdb re-called the 5' RACE reads with MiXCR. This repertoire shows 300,000 to 400,000 distinct CDR3 sequences, more than 8.5% found once; its top ten account for about a sixth. This material consisted of PBMCs, taken on the day of the first yellow fever vaccination. Receptors originate from a man aged 18 to 35 who received the YFV17D yellow fever vaccine.

This clonotype showed up many times. The chain combines TRBV7-2 with TRBJ2-3; D perhaps matches TRBD1 (6 bases). CDR3 size: 16 residues. Germline V lookup: CDR1 SGHTA, CDR2 FQGNSA. V shed 5 bases and J shed 2 bases, with 17 bases lying between them. The CDR3 DNA is TGTGCCAGCAGCCCGTTTAAGGGGGTGCTCACAGATACGCAGTATTTT. Translation: CASSPFKGVLTDTQYF.

This clonotype was picked up many times. J is TRBJ2-1 and V is TRBV7-9, with D perhaps TRBD1 or TRBD2 (5 bases each). This CDR3 comprises 16 residues. V lost 2 bases and J 6 bases, leaving 17 bases between the germline ends. Looked up from germline, CDR1 is SEHNR and CDR2 is FQNEAQ (reference sequence). CDR3 DNA: TGTGCCAGCAGCTTATTTCCGGGACCTAGGGTCAATGAGCAGTTCTTC. This gives the protein CASSLFPGPRVNEQFF.

This chain joins TRBV4-1 and TRBJ2-3, with 8 bases matching TRBD2. CDR1 MGHRA and CDR2 YSYEKL come from the germline V gene. The J segment lost 0 bases and the V segment lost 2 bases, leaving 4 bases of the junction unmatched. The CDR3 runs 16 residues. CDR3 nucleotide sequence: TGCGCCAGCAGCCAAATTAGCGGGACTAGCACAGATACGCAGTATTTT. Translating gives CASSQISGTSTDTQYF.

This clonotype was observed a handful of times. This chain's CDR3 is CASSLSSGIYEQYF. The DNA of the CDR3 is TGTGCCAGCAGCTTAAGCTCGGGGATCTACGAGCAGTACTTC. This chain links TRBV7-2 with TRBJ2-7; tentative D call: TRBD2 (5 bases). The V and J ends lost 2 bases and 3 bases respectively, with 11 bases between them. Germline V gene data show CDR1 as SGHTA and CDR2 as FQGNSA. The CDR3 is 14 residues long.

This chain joins TRBV3-1 and TRBJ1-2; a weak D match, TRBD1 (6 bases). CDR3 length equals 15 residues. Trimming cost V 4 bases and J 5 bases, with 17 bases left between them. Germline lookup yields CDR1 LGHDT and CDR2 YNNKEL (reference sequence). The CDR3 region is CASSLKSHGQYGYTF. The CDR3, as DNA: TGTGCCAGCAGCCTCAAGAGCCACGGACAGTATGGCTACACCTTC.

The rearrangement uses TRBV5-4 and TRBJ1-2; 10 bases align to TRBD1. This CDR3 is built from 14 residues. CDR1 is SGHNT and CDR2 is YYREEE in the germline V gene (reference sequence). With 5 bases clipped from V and 2 bases from J, the junction kept 3 bases outside the gene matches. This CDR3 reads CASRWTGGNYGYTF. The CDR3, as DNA: TGTGCCAGCAGATGGACAGGGGGGAACTATGGCTACACCTTC.

This rearrangement joins TRBV7-2 to TRBJ2-5; D is undetermined. CDR1 and CDR2 from the germline V gene are SGHTA and FQGNSA. Trimming took off 7 bases at V and 1 base at J, with 10 bases between the two ends. This CDR3 contains 13 residues. CDR3 coding DNA: TGTGCCAGCACCCCTACGCCCCAAGAGACCCAGTACTTC. It encodes CASTPTPQETQYF.

This clonotype was seen more than once but under ten times. This sequence joins TRBV29-1 and TRBJ1-4, with 9 bases identical to TRBD1. Germline CDR1 is SQVTM and CDR2 is ANQGSEA. V lost 7 bases to trimming and J lost 8 bases; unmatched junction nucleotides: 5. The CDR3 loop spans 12 amino acids. The CDR3 nucleotides read TGCAGCGGGACAGGGGACGGAGAAAAACTGTTTTTT. This gives the protein CSGTGDGEKLFF.

This clonotype was detected only a few times. This chain connects TRBV3-1 to TRBJ2-1; 7 nucleotides agree with TRBD2. The junction had 4 bases not matched to a gene; V was cut back by 4 bases and J by 4 bases. The CDR3 is made up of 14 amino acids. CDR1 is LGHDT and CDR2 is YNNKEL in the germline V gene (reference sequence). This CDR3 reads CASSRGAGYNEQFF. In nucleotides, the CDR3 is TGTGCCAGCAGCCGAGGAGCGGGGTACAATGAGCAGTTCTTC.

This clonotype was seen only a few times. The chain recombines TRBV10-3 with TRBJ1-1, with no clear D. Looked up from germline, CDR1 is ENHRY and CDR2 is SYGVKD. This CDR3 comprises 13 residues. Between the trimmed V and J ends, which lost 9 bases and 2 bases, there was a span of 13 bases. The CDR3 reads CAMSPGSNTEAFF. The DNA of the CDR3 is TGTGCCATGAGCCCGGGTAGTAACACTGAAGCTTTCTTT.

The gene calls are TRBV7-9 and TRBJ2-7; D perhaps matches TRBD2 (6 bases). V was pared by 5 bases and J by 3 bases, with 17 bases between. The germline CDR1 and CDR2 sequences are SEHNR and FQNEAQ (reference sequence). CDR3 length: 15 amino acids. The CDR3 is CASSDLTARGYEQYF. Written as DNA, the CDR3 is TGTGCCAGCAGCGATCTGACCGCGCGGGGCTACGAGCAGTACTTC. Complete variable domain (other parts from reference TRBV7-9 and TRBJ2-7): DTGVSQNPRHKITKRGQNVTFRCDPISEHNRLYWYRQTLGQGPEFLTYFQNEAQLEKSRLLSDRFSAERPKGSFSTLEIQRTEQGDSAMYLCASSDLTARGYEQYFGPGTRLTVT.

This clonotype was seen ten or more times. This rearrangement joins TRBV5-1 to TRBJ2-1; 8 positions match TRBD1. V shed 7 bases and J 0 bases; nucleotides not matched to a gene: 9. The CDR3 sequence is 16 residues long. Germline assignment: CDR1 SGHRS and CDR2 YFSETQ. CDR3 in amino acids: CASAPGGADSYNEQFF. The CDR3, as DNA: TGCGCCAGCGCTCCAGGGGGCGCCGACTCCTACAATGAGCAGTTCTTC. Complete variable domain (other parts from reference TRBV5-1 and TRBJ2-1): KAGVTQTPRYLIKTRGQQVTLSCSPISGHRSVSWYQQTPGQGLQFLFEYFSETQRNKGNFPGRFSGRQFSNSRSEMNVSTLELGDSALYLCASAPGGADSYNEQFFGPGTRLTVL.

The chain joins TRBV11-2 to TRBJ2-4, with D uncertain. Germline V gene sequence: CDR1 SGHAT, CDR2 FQNNGV. The V and J ends lost 4 bases and 7 bases respectively, with 5 bases between them. The CDR3 runs 11 residues. The CDR3 protein is CASSSSNIQYF. CDR3 sequence (DNA): TGTGCCAGCAGCTCCTCTAACATTCAGTACTTC.

The V call is TRBV5-4, the J call TRBJ2-1; D remains ambiguous. Germline loops: CDR1 SGHNT, CDR2 YYREEE (reference sequence). V shed 7 bases and J shed 4 bases, with 6 bases lying between them. This CDR3 comprises 11 residues. The CDR3 region is CASWRYNEQFF. CDR3 coding DNA: TGTGCCAGCTGGAGATACAATGAGCAGTTCTTC.

This sequence joins TRBV6-1 and TRBJ2-2, with TRBD2 matching over 9 bases. CDR1 MNHNS and CDR2 SASEGT come from the germline V gene. The CDR3 totals 18 residues. Trimming at V came to 6 bases and at J to 0 bases, leaving 11 bases not matched to a gene. CDR3 sequence: CASSPSRGLAPNTGELFF. The CDR3 DNA reads as TGTGCCAGCAGCCCATCGCGAGGACTAGCGCCGAACACCGGGGAGCTGTTTTTT.

The chain carries TRBV6-5 and TRBJ2-7; no clear D. CDR3 length equals 14 residues. Looked up from germline, CDR1 is MNHEY and CDR2 is SVGAGI. V lost 0 bases and J 3 bases, leaving 9 bases between the germline ends. Here the CDR3 DNA reads TGTGCCAGCAGTTACTCGGGCGGATACTACGAGCAGTACTTC. Translating gives CASSYSGGYYEQYF.

This chain joins TRBV4-2 and TRBJ1-2; 7 bases line up with TRBD1. Germline V gene data show CDR1 as LGHNA and CDR2 as YNFKEQ. V was pared by 1 base and J by 6 bases, with 14 bases of the junction left unmatched. There are 17 residues in the CDR3. The CDR3 region is CASSQGGGGLELHGYTF. The DNA for the CDR3 is TGTGCCAGCAGCCAAGGAGGGGGCGGGTTAGAGTTGCATGGCTACACCTTC.

The chain has TRBV4-3 and TRBJ2-2; D is perhaps TRBD1 (6 bases). The CDR3 is 14 residues long. Germline loops: CDR1 LGHNA, CDR2 YSLEER. V was cut by 0 bases and J by 6 bases, with 8 bases left in between. The CDR3 DNA reads as TGCGCCAGCAGCCAAGAACACAGGGCCGGGGAGCTGTTTTTT. Translating it yields CASSQEHRAGELFF.

This clonotype came up a few times. V usage is TRBV20-1 and J usage is TRBJ2-1; tentative D call: TRBD2 (5 bases). The CDR3 spans 14 residues. V lost 1 base and J lost 7, with 14 bases in between. CDR1 DFQATT and CDR2 SNEGSKA come from the germline V gene (reference sequence). CDR3 sequence: CSARGLARENEQFF. CDR3 in DNA: TGCAGTGCTAGAGGGCTAGCAAGGGAGAATGAGCAGTTCTTC.

The chain joins TRBV5-1 to TRBJ2-2; 9 nucleotides agree with TRBD1. The CDR3 covers 16 residues. V lost 3 bases to trimming and J lost 1 base; unmatched junction nucleotides: 4. Germline V CDR1 and CDR2: SGHRS, YFSETQ. The DNA for the CDR3 is TGCGCCAGCAGCTGGGGACAGGGACTGAACACCGGGGAGCTGTTTTTT. Its translation: CASSWGQGLNTGELFF.

This chain links TRBV5-1 with TRBJ1-5, with D unclear. There are 18 residues in the CDR3. Trimming left V 5 bases short and J 1 base short, with 22 bases between. Germline CDR1 reads SGHRS; CDR2 reads YFSETQ. This CDR3 is CASSATPLSLGSNQPQHF. The CDR3 nucleotides read TGCGCCAGCAGTGCTACCCCCCTCTCCCTGGGGAGCAATCAGCCCCAGCATTTT. The full variable domain, its missing parts supplied by reference TRBV5-1 and TRBJ1-5, is KAGVTQTPRYLIKTRGQQVTLSCSPISGHRSVSWYQQTPGQGLQFLFEYFSETQRNKGNFPGRFSGRQFSNSRSEMNVSTLELGDSALYLCASSATPLSLGSNQPQHFGDGTRLSIL.

This clonotype was counted only a few times. The J gene is TRBJ2-7, the V gene TRBV20-1, with 9 bases matching TRBD2. The CDR3 loop spans 14 amino acids. The V gene end was trimmed by 2 bases and the J gene end by 1 base; junction bases not matched to a gene: 3. The germline V gene encodes CDR1 DFQATT and CDR2 SNEGSKA (reference sequence). The CDR3 region is CSARRSGGSYEQYF. CDR3 bases: TGCAGTGCTAGACGTAGCGGGGGATCCTACGAGCAGTACTTC.

In its sample, this clonotype was seen a few times. The CDR3 loop reads CASSLRGRAQHF. CDR3 DNA sequence: TGTGCCAGCAGTTTAAGGGGTAGGGCCCAGCATTTT. This chain joins TRBV12-3 or TRBV12-4 and TRBJ1-5; D might be TRBD1 (5 bases). The CDR3 runs to 12 residues. V was trimmed by 2 bases and J by 11 bases, leaving 10 bases between them.

This chain joins TRBV12-3 or TRBV12-4 and TRBJ2-2; D is perhaps TRBD1 or TRBD2 (6 bases each). The CDR3 has 17 residues. Trimming pared 4 bases from V and 0 bases from J, leaving 15 bases between. CDR3 amino acids: CASSSPRRGPNTGELFF. The CDR3, as DNA: TGTGCCAGCAGTTCCCCTCGACGGGGGCCGAACACCGGGGAGCTGTTTTTT.

This clonotype has only a few counts. The chain combines TRBV28 with TRBJ2-5; 7 positions agree with TRBD1. V was pared by 5 bases and J by 6 bases, with 9 bases of the junction left unmatched. The CDR3 has 14 residues. Germline CDR1 MDHEN, CDR2 SYDVKM. CDR3 region: CASSSPTGSKTQYF. The CDR3 bases are TGTGCCAGCAGTAGCCCGACAGGGTCTAAGACCCAGTACTTC.

A few counts support this clonotype. The CDR3 region has the DNA TGTGCCAGCAGCTTAGGAGAGGGTATCGGGGCTTTCTTT. Encoded protein: CASSLGEGIGAFF. The chain recombines TRBV7-9 with TRBJ1-1; no reliable D call. V was shortened by 1 base and J by 11 bases, with 14 bases between the two germline ends. This CDR3 spans 13 amino acids. Germline CDR1 reads SEHNR; CDR2 reads FQNEAQ (reference sequence).

This clonotype was seen at least ten times. The V gene is TRBV20-1, the J gene TRBJ1-1, with 8 bases lining up with TRBD1. CDR1 DFQATT and CDR2 SNEGSKA come from the germline V gene (reference sequence). The V segment lost 1 base and the J segment 2 bases; nucleotides outside the gene matches: 9. The CDR3 totals 16 residues. Written as DNA, the CDR3 is TGCAGTGCTAGAGTCGGACAGGGTCGGACTAACACTGAAGCTTTCTTT. Its translation: CSARVGQGRTNTEAFF.

This sequence joins TRBV6-5 and TRBJ2-5, with TRBD2 matching 13 bases. V lost 5 bases to trimming and J lost 7 bases; unmatched junction nucleotides: 13. CDR1 is MNHEY, CDR2 SVGAGI, per germline. CDR3 size: 17 residues. The CDR3 reads CASSLDGTSGARGTQYF. The CDR3 region has the DNA TGTGCCAGCAGTCTCGACGGGACTAGCGGGGCCAGGGGGACCCAGTACTTC.

The genes are TRBV9 and TRBJ2-1; 9 nucleotides match TRBD2. The V segment lost 0 bases and the J segment 2 bases; nucleotides outside the gene matches: 0. The CDR3 is 15 amino acids. Germline CDR1 is SGDLS and CDR2 is YYNGEE. The DNA of the CDR3 is TGTGCCAGCAGCGTAGGCGGGGGGGCCTACAATGAGCAGTTCTTC. Amino acids: CASSVGGGAYNEQFF. Drawing the rest from reference TRBV9 and TRBJ2-1, the complete variable domain is DSGVTQTPKHLITATGQRVTLRCSPRSGDLSVYWYQQSLDQGLQFLIQYYNGEERAKGNILERFSAQQFPDLHSELNLSSLELGDSALYFCASSVGGGAYNEQFFGPGTRLTVL.

This clonotype was seen repeatedly, ten times or more. The chain carries TRBV20-1 and TRBJ1-1; no reliable D call. Germline values: CDR1 DFQATT, CDR2 SNEGSKA (reference sequence). The CDR3 sequence is 13 residues long. The germline V and J ends were trimmed by 7 bases and 4 bases, with 16 bases remaining between them. CDR3 loop: CSVLLPAGTEAFF. CDR3 DNA: TGCAGTGTCCTCTTACCTGCTGGCACTGAAGCTTTCTTT.

The sample holds a few counts of this clonotype. The chain has TRBV29-1 and TRBJ2-7, with TRBD1 identical over 7 bases. Germline loops: CDR1 SQVTM, CDR2 ANQGSEA. The CDR3 loop spans 13 amino acids. The J segment lost 2 bases and the V segment lost 5 bases, leaving 6 bases of the junction unmatched. In DNA, the CDR3 is TGCAGCGTTACCGACAGGGAAACCTACGAGCAGTACTTC. This gives the protein CSVTDRETYEQYF.